The 20 T cell receptor beta chains in this list originate from one sample, sequenced in a study of CD8+CD57+ T cells in acquired aplastic anemia. Genomic DNA constituted the template upon which TCR beta VDJ and CDR3 profiling was performed. TCRdb independently ran MiXCR on the reads; one entry per CDR3 protein. The sample has over 150,000 distinct CDR3 sequences; 71% are singletons. Before being chosen for sequencing, patients had shown CD8+CD57+ cell expansion by flow cytometry. The sequencing sample was made of sorted CD4+, CD8+, or CD8+CD57+ T cells (not recorded which) from PBMCs. These receptors originate from a human donor with aplastic anemia.

The genes are TRBV29-1 and TRBJ1-3, with D possibly matching TRBD1 (6 bases). Germline V CDR1 and CDR2: SQVTM, ANQGSEA. The CDR3 contains 13 residues. V dropped 6 bases and J dropped 4 bases, with 13 bases sitting between them. This CDR3 reads CSVPGTLGNTIYF. CDR3 nucleotide sequence: TGCAGCGTCCCCGGGACACTCGGAAACACCATATATTTT.

This chain connects TRBV7-9 to TRBJ2-5; D call uncertain. The CDR3 contains 15 residues. With 3 bases removed from V and 2 bases from J, the gap between germline ends came to 13 bases. Germline V CDR1 and CDR2: SEHNR, FQNEAQ (reference sequence). The CDR3 bases are TGTGCCAGCAGCTTCCCGAGGACGGTTCAAGAGACCCAGTACTTC. Its translation: CASSFPRTVQETQYF. Complete variable domain (other parts from reference TRBV7-9 and TRBJ2-5): DTGVSQNPRHKITKRGQNVTFRCDPISEHNRLYWYRQTLGQGPEFLTYFQNEAQLEKSRLLSDRFSAERPKGSFSTLEIQRTEQGDSAMYLCASSFPRTVQETQYFGPGTRLLVL.

The chain uses TRBV11-1 and TRBJ2-7, with a tentative D call TRBD2 (7 bases). Germline-derived CDR1 and CDR2 are SGHAT and FQDESV (reference sequence). The CDR3 runs to 16 residues. In DNA, the CDR3 is TGTGCCAGCAGAGTTGGGGGGGCAAAGGAGCTCCTACGAGCAGTTGTA. Protein product: CASRVGGAKELLRAVV.

The chain recombines TRBV7-9 with TRBJ2-1, with 11 bases that match TRBD2. The CDR3 loop spans 16 amino acids. Germline CDR1 is SEHNR and CDR2 is FQNEAQ (reference sequence). Trimming took 4 bases from V and 8 from J; bases not matched to a gene: 10. The CDR3 region has the DNA TGTGCCAGCAGCTCGTCAGTAGCGGGGGGGTTCCATGAGCAGTTCTTC. It translates to CASSSSVAGGFHEQFF.

The CDR3 DNA is TGTGCCAGCAGCTTGACAGACACCGGGGAGCTGTTTTTT. It yields the protein CASSLTDTGELFF. The gene calls are TRBV7-9 and TRBJ2-2, with D perhaps matching TRBD1 (5 bases). From germline, CDR1 is SEHNR and CDR2 FQNEAQ (reference sequence). V lost 3 bases to trimming and J lost 3 bases, with 5 bases between them. The CDR3 contains 13 residues.

This clonotype was detected many times. The chain has TRBV10-2 and TRBJ2-1; D is perhaps TRBD2 (5 bases). The V gene's germline CDR1 is WSHSY and CDR2 SAAADI. V shed 4 bases and J shed 5 bases, with 9 bases lying between them. The length of the CDR3 is 13 residues. CDR3 coding DNA: TGCGCCAGCAGTGGTAGGGAGAACAATGAGCAGTTCTTC. Its protein product is CASSGRENNEQFF.

The rearrangement joins TRBV29-1 to TRBJ1-2; 7 bases fit TRBD1. CDR3 length: 11 amino acids. CDR1 is SQVTM, CDR2 ANQGSEA, per germline. J lost 2 bases, V lost 7 bases, and 1 base had no gene match. The CDR3 DNA reads as TGCAGCGGGGGACAGAACTATGGCTACACCTTC. It is translated as CSGGQNYGYTF.

The DNA of the CDR3 is TGTGCCAGCAGCCGCGAGGCGGGCAATCAGCCCCAGCATTTT. Translation gives CASSREAGNQPQHF. This rearrangement joins TRBV2 to TRBJ1-5; D is unresolved. V was trimmed by 6 bases and J by 2 bases, leaving 11 bases between them. Germline lookup yields CDR1 SNHLY and CDR2 FYNNEI. The CDR3 consists of 14 residues.

The sample holds many counts of this clonotype. The V gene is TRBV9, the J gene TRBJ1-2, with 10 bases matching TRBD1. J lost 5 bases, V lost 3 bases, and 13 bases had no gene match. This CDR3 is built from 17 residues. Germline loops: CDR1 SGDLS, CDR2 YYNGEE. CDR3 in DNA: TGTGCCAGCAGCGCAACCATTTGGACAGGGGGGTGGTATGGCTACACCTTC. Amino acids: CASSATIWTGGWYGYTF.

This sequence joins TRBV30 and TRBJ2-6; possibly TRBD1 for D (6 bases). CDR1 is GTSNPN and CDR2 is SVGIG in the germline V gene (reference sequence). V was trimmed by 0 bases and J by 0 bases, leaving 15 bases between them. The CDR3 has 18 amino acids. Here the CDR3 reads CAWSVMGHVSSGANVLTF. CDR3 in DNA: TGTGCCTGGAGTGTAATGGGACACGTTAGCTCTGGGGCCAACGTCCTGACTTTC.

Within the sample, this clonotype is medium-sized. The chain couples TRBV7-3 to TRBJ1-6, with D possibly TRBD1 on 6 matching bases. This CDR3 has 14 residues. CDR1 and CDR2 (germline): SGHTA, FQGTGA. V was pared by 4 bases and J by 9 bases, with 13 bases between. For the CDR3, the DNA is TGTGCCAGCAGCTCTACAGGGTGGGCTTCACCCCTCCACTTT. Encoded protein: CASSSTGWASPLHF.

A few counts support this clonotype. The genes are TRBV7-9 and TRBJ1-6, with D possibly being TRBD1 (6 bases). The CDR3 totals 13 residues. CDR1 is SEHNR, CDR2 FQNEAQ, per germline (reference sequence). V lost 8 bases, J lost 13 bases, and 18 bases lay in between. The CDR3 region has the DNA TGTGCCAGCTGCAACCAACAGGGAGATCCCCTCCACTTT. It specifies CASCNQQGDPLHF.

The chain couples TRBV7-3 to TRBJ2-7; 13 positions agree with TRBD2. Germline values: CDR1 SGHTA, CDR2 FQGTGA. The CDR3 has 18 residues. V lost 1 base and J lost 5; bases outside the gene matches: 11. The CDR3 here is CASSLSRTSGSYTDEQYF. CDR3 nucleotides: TGTGCCAGCAGCTTAAGCCGGACTAGCGGGAGTTACACTGACGAGCAGTACTTC.

J is TRBJ1-1 and V is TRBV24-1; TRBD1 might be the D (5 bases). The ends were cut back, 1 base at V and 9 bases at J, with 8 bases in the middle. Germline V gene sequence: CDR1 KGHDR, CDR2 SFDVKD. The CDR3 spans 12 residues. The CDR3 reads CATSDLLGQAFF. Here the CDR3 DNA reads TGTGCCACCAGTGATTTATTGGGACAAGCTTTCTTT.

As for this clonotype: A clone one base away is much larger, so this may be a read error. The chain recombines TRBV6-2 or TRBV6-3 with TRBJ2-5; D unclear. The V gene's germline CDR1 is MNHEY and CDR2 SVGEGT. The CDR3 is 15 residues long. CDR3 residues: CASSGIEDHQETKYF. The CDR3 nucleotides read TGTGCCAGCAGTGGGATAGAGGACCACCAAGAGACCAAGTACTTC.

The rearrangement links TRBV24-1 to TRBJ1-1, with no clear D. With 5 bases removed from V and 6 bases from J, the gap between germline ends came to 6 bases. CDR3 length: 11 amino acids. The germline V gene has CDR1 KGHDR and CDR2 SFDVKD. The CDR3 DNA follows: TGTGCCACCAGTGTTGGAGCTGAAGCTTTCTTT. As protein: CATSVGAEAFF.

This rearrangement joins TRBV7-3 to TRBJ2-7; tentative D call: TRBD2 (5 bases). V lost 3 bases to trimming and J lost 6 bases, with 12 bases between them. The CDR3 is made up of 13 amino acids. Germline-derived CDR1 and CDR2 are SGHTA and FQGTGA. CDR3 protein: CASSFEGPREQYF. The DNA for the CDR3 is TGTGCCAGCAGCTTTGAGGGCCCTCGCGAGCAGTACTTC.

The CDR3 DNA follows: TGCAGTGCTAGACTAGCGGGAGGCCTAGAGACCCAGTACTTC. The encoded protein is CSARLAGGLETQYF. V is TRBV20-1 and J is TRBJ2-5; 11 bases align to TRBD2. The V and J ends lost 2 bases and 4 bases, in that order; junction bases with no gene match: 3. The V gene's germline CDR1 is DFQATT and CDR2 SNEGSKA (reference sequence). The length of the CDR3 is 14 residues.

The chain couples TRBV11-3 to TRBJ1-1; D is unclear. This CDR3 region has 13 residues. With 5 bases removed from V and 1 base from J, the gap between germline ends came to 8 bases. Germline V gene sequence: CDR1 SGHNT, CDR2 YENEEA. This chain's CDR3 is CASSNERNTEAFF. The CDR3 DNA sequence: TGTGCCAGCAGCAACGAACGGAACACTGAAGCTTTCTTT.

V is TRBV20-1 and J is TRBJ2-3; TRBD1 agrees at 8 bases. The CDR3 is 16 amino acids. V trimming: 2 bases; J trimming: 0 bases; junction bases outside the gene matches: 7. Germline CDR1 is DFQATT and CDR2 is SNEGSKA (reference sequence). CDR3 sequence (DNA): TGCAGTGCTAGAAGCGTGACAGGGGATAGCACAGATACGCAGTATTTT. Translation: CSARSVTGDSTDTQYF.